This entry features one T cell receptor beta chain sequence. Generated by immunoSEQ multiplex PCR, the TCRdb table keeps only in-frame clones and is missing some. Of 85,000 to 120,000 clones detected, approximately 88% appear once; the ten largest clones hold 4.5%. The record originates from a study of blood T cell repertoires in COVID-19. The sequencing sample was made of peripheral blood. The sequence was obtained from a human donor in a cohort sampled during active COVID-19.

The CDR3 reads CASSQPGQNQETQYF. The CDR3, as DNA: TGTGCCAGCAGCCAACCGGGACAGAACCAAGAGACCCAGTACTTC. The chain joins TRBV14 to TRBJ2-5; 7 bases match TRBD1. The CDR3 extends over 15 amino acids. With V trimmed by 2 bases and J by 0 bases, 3 bases remained unmatched. CDR1 is SGHDN and CDR2 is FVKESK in the germline V gene.